The next 22 T cell receptor beta chains were all read from a single sample in a study of blood T cell repertoires in COVID-19. TCRdb's table, derived via immunoSEQ multiplex PCR, lists solely in-frame clones and lacks some. The data contain roughly 330,000 clones, around 87% of them singletons. The sample was PBMCs or T cells enriched from blood (not recorded which). The receptors stem from a woman in her twenties or thirties who had recovered from COVID-19.

The rearrangement links TRBV9 to TRBJ2-5, with 10 bases matching TRBD2. V shed 4 bases, J shed 5 bases, and the junction held 5 bases outside the gene matches. Germline V gene lookup returns CDR1 SGDLS and CDR2 YYNGEE. The CDR3 runs 14 residues. The CDR3 loop reads CASSSASGGETQYF. For the CDR3, the DNA is TGTGCCAGCAGCTCAGCTAGCGGGGGTGAGACCCAGTACTTC.

Only one count was recorded for this clone. The chain employs TRBV7-9 and TRBJ1-2; TRBD1 might be the D (5 bases). This CDR3 region has 13 residues. Trimming removed 7 bases from V and 4 bases from J, with 13 bases in between. Per germline, CDR1 SEHNR and CDR2 FQNEAQ (reference sequence). The CDR3 DNA is TGTGCCAGCACCCCGGGACTCTTCTATGGCTACACCTTC. Its translation: CASTPGLFYGYTF.

The rearrangement links TRBV27 to TRBJ1-1; D is perhaps TRBD1 (5 bases). Deletions cut 1 base from V and 3 bases from J, with 9 bases between. From germline, CDR1 is MNHEY and CDR2 SMNVEV (reference sequence). The CDR3 contains 14 residues. Here the CDR3 DNA reads TGTGCCAGCAGTTTATGGGGCCGGGACACTGAAGCTTTCTTT. Protein sequence: CASSLWGRDTEAFF.

The V call is TRBV9, the J call TRBJ2-5, with TRBD1 matching over 8 bases. Germline CDR1 SGDLS, CDR2 YYNGEE. The CDR3 runs to 14 residues. J was trimmed by 5 bases and V by 4 bases; bases with no gene match: 7. CDR3 in DNA: TGTGCCAGCAGCATCCAGGGGGCCGGGGAGACCCAGTACTTC. Protein product: CASSIQGAGETQYF.

This clone was found once. The chain carries TRBV5-1 and TRBJ2-4, with a weak D call TRBD1 (5 bases). Deletions cut 1 base from V and 2 bases from J, with 13 bases between. The germline CDR1 and CDR2 sequences are SGHRS and YFSETQ. This CDR3 is built from 16 residues. CDR3 in DNA: TGCGCCAGCAGCTTGAATATAGGGGTGACCAAAAACATTCAGTACTTC. Its protein is CASSLNIGVTKNIQYF.

This chain joins TRBV7-9 and TRBJ2-5; the match to TRBD1 covers 7 bases. The trim removed 5 bases at V and 1 base at J, leaving 7 bases unmatched. The CDR3 runs 15 residues. Germline values: CDR1 SEHNR, CDR2 FQNEAQ (reference sequence). CDR3 DNA sequence: TGTGCCAGCAGCGCGCCGACAGGGCTCCAAGAGACCCAGTACTTC. Translating gives CASSAPTGLQETQYF.

As to this clone: Other nucleotide sequences in the sample specify the same CDR3. The gene calls are TRBV7-3 and TRBJ2-5, with D unresolved. The CDR3 consists of 13 residues. Germline V lookup: CDR1 SGHTA, CDR2 FQGTGA. V dropped 1 base and J dropped 2 bases, with 5 bases sitting between them. CDR3 sequence reads: CASSLSRQETQYF. The CDR3 DNA reads as TGTGCCAGCAGCTTAAGCAGGCAAGAGACCCAGTACTTC.

The chain combines TRBV5-1 with TRBJ2-5; D possibly corresponds to TRBD2 (6 bases). Germline V lookup: CDR1 SGHRS, CDR2 YFSETQ. V was cut by 4 bases and J by 1 base, with 17 bases left in between. The CDR3 totals 16 residues. The DNA of the CDR3 is TGCGCCAGCAGCCTCCGGGGAGGCTACACCCAAGAGACCCAGTACTTC. It translates to CASSLRGGYTQETQYF.

The J gene is TRBJ2-2, the V gene TRBV7-9, with 10 positions matching TRBD1. The junction had 8 bases not matched to a gene; V was cut back by 5 bases and J by 5 bases. The CDR3 is 16 residues long. CDR1 and CDR2 from the germline V gene are SEHNR and FQNEAQ (reference sequence). DNA for the CDR3: TGTGCCAGCAGCCCCGTTGGACAGGGGGTGACCGGGGAGCTGTTTTTT. Residues: CASSPVGQGVTGELFF.

The chain has TRBV11-2 and TRBJ2-7; 8 bases map to TRBD1. The CDR3 is made up of 13 amino acids. CDR1 SGHAT and CDR2 FQNNGV come from the germline V gene. V gave up 3 bases and J gave up 2 bases; unmatched junction bases: 0. In DNA form, the CDR3 reads TGTGCCAGCAGCTTGGACAGGGCCTACGAGCAGTACTTC. It specifies CASSLDRAYEQYF. Supplemented by reference TRBV11-2 and TRBJ2-7, the full variable domain reads EAGVAQSPRYKIIEKRQSVAFWCNPISGHATLYWYQQILGQGPKLLIQFQNNGVVDDSQLPKDRFSAERLKGVDSTLKIQPAKLEDSAVYLCASSLDRAYEQYFGPGTRLTVT.

Comment on this clone: At the DNA level, this CDR3 is encoded by other sequences in the same sample as well. The V and J genes are TRBV20-1 and TRBJ2-3, with unresolved D. This CDR3 spans 11 amino acids. The V gene's germline CDR1 is DFQATT and CDR2 SNEGSKA (reference sequence). Trimming removed 3 bases from V and 4 bases from J, with 5 bases in between. The CDR3 DNA reads TGCAGTGCTAGGACTGCAGATACGCAGTATTTT. It is translated as CSARTADTQYF.

This clone was seen a handful of times. The CDR3 DNA sequence: TGTGCCAGCAGCGCCGGGAACTCTCCCCTGGGTGGCTACACCTTC. It is translated as CASSAGNSPLGGYTF. The chain joins TRBV9 to TRBJ1-2, with no clear D. Germline values: CDR1 SGDLS, CDR2 YYNGEE. V lost 3 bases and J 7 bases, leaving 19 bases between the germline ends. The CDR3 contains 15 residues.

The DNA of the CDR3 is TGTGCCAGCAGCCAGGGCACCCAGACCCAGTACTTC. Encoded protein: CASSQGTQTQYF. The genes are TRBV14 and TRBJ2-5; D gene ambiguous. CDR1 is SGHDN and CDR2 is FVKESK in the germline V gene. V lost 3 bases to trimming and J lost 6 bases, with 8 bases between them. This CDR3 is built from 12 residues.

V gene TRBV11-2 combines with J gene TRBJ2-7; 7 bases line up with TRBD2. The germline CDR1 and CDR2 sequences are SGHAT and FQNNGV. With 5 bases clipped from V and 2 bases from J, the junction kept 9 bases outside the gene matches. CDR3 length: 15 amino acids. The CDR3 sequence: CASSPPGGITYEQYF. The DNA for the CDR3 is TGTGCCAGCAGCCCCCCGGGGGGTATAACCTACGAGCAGTACTTC.

The V gene is TRBV6-5, the J gene TRBJ1-1, with D unresolved. The V gene lost 1 base and the J gene lost 5 bases, with 11 bases spanning the gap. This CDR3 region has 14 residues. Per the germline V gene, CDR1 is MNHEY and CDR2 is SVGAGI. This CDR3 is CASSYFRGGTEAFF. The DNA of the CDR3 is TGTGCCAGCAGTTACTTTCGGGGAGGGACTGAAGCTTTCTTT.

This chain connects TRBV19 to TRBJ1-1, with a possible D match to TRBD1 (5 bases). The V end was cut by 4 bases, the J end by 2 bases, with 8 bases between. The CDR3 has 13 amino acids. The germline gives CDR1 LNHDA, CDR2 SQIVND (reference sequence). As DNA, the CDR3 is TGTGCCAGTAGTAATACAGGTAACACTGAAGCTTTCTTT. This translates into CASSNTGNTEAFF. The full variable domain, its missing parts supplied by reference TRBV19 and TRBJ1-1, is DGGITQSPKYLFRKEGQNVTLSCEQNLNHDAMYWYRQDPGQGLRLIYYSQIVNDFQKGDIAEGYSVSREKKESFPLTVTSAQKNPTAFYLCASSNTGNTEAFFGQGTRLTVV.

This rearrangement joins TRBV7-2 to TRBJ1-4, with 9 nucleotides matching TRBD1. V trimming: 5 bases; J trimming: 8 bases; junction bases outside the gene matches: 9. CDR1 is SGHTA, CDR2 FQGNSA, per germline. The CDR3 covers 15 residues. The CDR3 loop reads CASSPTQGAGEKLFF. The CDR3 nucleotides read TGTGCCAGCAGCCCTACACAGGGGGCTGGAGAAAAACTGTTTTTT. Drawing the rest from reference TRBV7-2 and TRBJ1-4, the complete variable domain is GAGVSQSPSNKVTEKGKDVELRCDPISGHTALYWYRQSLGQGLEFLIYFQGNSAPDKSGLPSDRFSAERTGGSVSTLTIQRTQQEDSAVYLCASSPTQGAGEKLFFGSGTQLSVL.

The chain couples TRBV27 to TRBJ2-5, with 7 bases aligning to TRBD2. Germline CDR1 is MNHEY and CDR2 is SMNVEV (reference sequence). The CDR3 runs 16 residues. The V segment lost 4 bases and the J segment 10 bases; nucleotides outside the gene matches: 18. CDR3 loop: CASSSTFGLADIIQYF. CDR3 sequence (DNA): TGTGCCAGCAGTTCAACTTTCGGCCTAGCGGACATAATCCAGTACTTC.

The J gene is TRBJ2-3, the V gene TRBV20-1; a weak D match, TRBD2 (6 bases). Between the trimmed V and J ends, which lost 4 bases and 3 bases, there was a span of 11 bases. The CDR3 extends over 13 amino acids. Germline V CDR1 and CDR2: DFQATT, SNEGSKA (reference sequence). The CDR3 here is CSATEGGTDTQYF. CDR3 in DNA: TGCAGTGCTACTGAGGGAGGTACAGATACGCAGTATTTT.

CDR3 region: CASRSGGFATNEKLFF. The CDR3 region has the DNA TGTGCCAGCCGCTCGGGAGGCTTTGCAACTAATGAAAAACTGTTTTTT. V gene TRBV28 combines with J gene TRBJ1-4; no firm D call. Germline V gene data show CDR1 as MDHEN and CDR2 as SYDVKM. The V and J ends lost 8 bases and 0 bases respectively, with 16 bases between them. The CDR3 is 16 amino acids.

This chain connects TRBV6-5 to TRBJ2-2, with TRBD2 as a possible D gene (6 bases). Germline V gene lookup returns CDR1 MNHEY and CDR2 SVGAGI. V was clipped by 9 bases and J by 7 bases, with 15 bases between them. CDR3 length: 13 amino acids. The CDR3 coding sequence is TGTGCCAGTTCCCGGGGGTCCGGCGGGGAGCTGTTTTTT. This gives the protein CASSRGSGGELFF.

V is TRBV6-5 and J is TRBJ1-2; D unclear. Trimming shortened V by 5 bases and J by 0 bases, and 10 bases separated the two germline ends. The CDR3 covers 14 residues. Looked up from germline, CDR1 is MNHEY and CDR2 is SVGAGI. CDR3 DNA sequence: TGTGCCAGCAGTCGTGAGGGTCCTAACTATGGCTACACCTTC. Protein sequence: CASSREGPNYGYTF.